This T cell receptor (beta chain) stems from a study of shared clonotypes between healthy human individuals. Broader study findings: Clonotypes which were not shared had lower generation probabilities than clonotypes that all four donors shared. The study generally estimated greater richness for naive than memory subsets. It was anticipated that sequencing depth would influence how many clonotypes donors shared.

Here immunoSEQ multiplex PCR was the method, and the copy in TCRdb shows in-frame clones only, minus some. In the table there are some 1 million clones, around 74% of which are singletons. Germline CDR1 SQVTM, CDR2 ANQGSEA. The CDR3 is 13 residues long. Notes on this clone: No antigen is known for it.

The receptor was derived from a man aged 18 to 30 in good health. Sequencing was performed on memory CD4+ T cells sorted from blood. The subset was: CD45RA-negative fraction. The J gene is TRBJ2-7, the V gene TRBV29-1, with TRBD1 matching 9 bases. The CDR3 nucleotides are TGCAGTGCTGCGGGACAGGGAGGCAACGAGCAGTACTTC. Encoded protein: CSAAGQGGNEQYF.